The 20 T cell receptor beta chains below come from one sample, sequenced in a study of blood T cells in healthy people across ages. Primers used in a second PCR of about 7 to 12 cycles were a sample-barcoded 5' primer and a J-beta primer mix. MiXCR, applied by TCRdb to the 5' RACE reads, yields one record per CDR3 protein. The sample includes some 1.8 million distinct CDR3 sequences, about 39% of them seen just once. Sequencing was done on a sample of blood. The receptors derive from a human donor in good health.

Notes on this clonotype: One junction end does not reproduce the germline sequence, and a read error may be involved. The chain links TRBV3-1 to TRBJ2-5; 8 bases are shared with TRBD2. The CDR3 has 14 residues. Germline V lookup: CDR1 LGHDT, CDR2 YNNKEL (reference sequence). The CDR3 sequence: CAGSQNSGKETQYF. As DNA, the CDR3 is TGTGCCGGCAGCCAAAATAGCGGGAAAGAGACCCAGTACTTC.

This clonotype was counted only a few times. This chain connects TRBV6-2 or TRBV6-3 to TRBJ2-5; 7 positions agree with TRBD2. CDR3 size: 15 residues. V trimming: 2 bases; J trimming: 5 bases; junction bases outside the gene matches: 8. Germline V CDR1 and CDR2: MNHEY, SVGEGT. Here the CDR3 DNA reads TGTGCCAGCAGTTACGGGGGGGTCCCGCGTGAGACCCAGTACTTC. This gives the protein CASSYGGVPRETQYF.

This clonotype was observed a handful of times. The rearrangement joins TRBV7-2 to TRBJ1-5, with D possibly TRBD1 on 6 matching bases. Between the trimmed V and J ends, which lost 1 base and 2 bases, there was a span of 15 bases. The CDR3 covers 17 residues. Looked up from germline, CDR1 is SGHTA and CDR2 is FQGNSA. The CDR3 nucleotides read TGTGCCAGCAGCTTAGATATAGGCAGGGGAGGCAATCAGCCCCAGCATTTT. Its protein product is CASSLDIGRGGNQPQHF.

This chain links TRBV20-1 with TRBJ1-5; D unclear. Trimming stripped 0 bases from V and 6 bases from J, with 12 bases between. Germline loops: CDR1 DFQATT, CDR2 SNEGSKA (reference sequence). There are 14 residues in the CDR3. CDR3: CSARDPSFTQPQHF. The CDR3 DNA is TGCAGTGCTAGAGATCCCAGTTTTACTCAGCCCCAGCATTTT.

This clonotype was seen a few times. The chain carries TRBV18 and TRBJ2-1; D gene unclear. Trimming took off 4 bases at V and 6 bases at J, with 13 bases between the two ends. CDR1 is KGHSH and CDR2 is LQKENI in the germline V gene. There are 14 residues in the CDR3. CDR3 protein: CASSHRTRINEQFF. As DNA, the CDR3 is TGTGCCAGCTCACACCGGACGAGGATCAATGAGCAGTTCTTC.

With respect to this clonotype: One base away lies a much larger clone, so this may be a sequencing read error. The chain combines TRBV29-1 with TRBJ2-1, with 8 bases matching TRBD2. CDR1 and CDR2 from the germline V gene are SQVTM and ANQGSEA. The CDR3 consists of 16 residues. The CDR3 sequence: CSVEEGLAGSYNEQVF. The CDR3, as DNA: TGCAGCGTTGAAGAAGGACTAGCAGGATCCTACAATGAGCAGGTCTTC.

The sample holds a few counts of this clonotype. This chain connects TRBV6-5 to TRBJ2-1; D unresolved. Trimming cost V 2 bases and J 13 bases, with 15 bases left between them. There are 13 residues in the CDR3. The germline V gene has CDR1 MNHEY and CDR2 SVGAGI. CDR3 coding DNA: TGTGCCAGCAGTTACGGCCTTGAAGAGACCCAGTTCTTC. Amino acids: CASSYGLEETQFF.

This clonotype has a handful of counts. In nucleotides, the CDR3 is TGCGCCAGCAGCTTAGGACAGGGGGCCGGTAATTCACCCCTCCACTTT. Its translation: CASSLGQGAGNSPLHF. This rearrangement joins TRBV5-1 to TRBJ1-6, with 11 positions matching TRBD1. Germline V gene data show CDR1 as SGHRS and CDR2 as YFSETQ. This CDR3 comprises 16 residues. The ends lost 2 bases at V and 6 bases at J; junction bases unmatched: 4.

This clonotype showed up just a few times. The chain recombines TRBV29-1 with TRBJ1-1; D gene ambiguous. Germline loops: CDR1 SQVTM, CDR2 ANQGSEA. CDR3 size: 14 residues. V lost 4 bases and J lost 0, with 12 bases in between. CDR3 in amino acids: CSVAQRFMNTEAFF. The CDR3 coding sequence is TGCAGCGTTGCACAGCGATTCATGAACACTGAAGCTTTCTTT.

Turning to this clonotype: Germline and junction disagree at one end, which may indicate a read error. The V gene is TRBV12-3 or TRBV12-4, the J gene TRBJ2-2; D assignment may be TRBD1 or TRBD2 (7 bases each). This CDR3 region has 14 residues. CDR3 bases: TGTGCCAGCAGTGACGACAGGGAGAGCGGGGAGCGGTTTTTT. Protein sequence: CASSDDRESGERFF.

CDR3 amino acids: CASSRSGTTHYNEQFF. CDR3 nucleotides: TGTGCCAGCAGCCGTTCCGGGACTACCCATTACAATGAGCAGTTCTTC. The chain carries TRBV7-2 and TRBJ2-1, with 7 bases identical to TRBD2. The germline V gene encodes CDR1 SGHTA and CDR2 FQGNSA. CDR3 size: 16 residues. With 5 bases clipped from V and 4 bases from J, the junction kept 11 bases outside the gene matches.

This chain connects TRBV7-2 to TRBJ1-2; 8 bases line up with TRBD1. Losses at the gene ends were 4 bases for V and 5 bases for J; bases not matched to a gene: 6. The CDR3 totals 14 residues. The germline V gene encodes CDR1 SGHTA and CDR2 FQGNSA. The CDR3 is CASSSAGGAYGYTF. The CDR3 nucleotides are TGTGCCAGCAGCTCGGCAGGGGGCGCTTATGGCTACACCTTC.

The rearrangement joins TRBV2 to TRBJ1-6, with TRBD1 identical over 10 bases. This CDR3 is built from 14 residues. Germline assignment: CDR1 SNHLY and CDR2 FYNNEI. Trimming cost V 6 bases and J 13 bases; bases outside gene matches: 9. The CDR3 nucleotides are TGTGCCAGCAGAGCGGGACAGGGGATAGGGCCCCTCCACTTT. Protein sequence: CASRAGQGIGPLHF.

The chain carries TRBV6-5 and TRBJ1-1; unclear D gene. The CDR3 sequence is 13 residues long. Germline V lookup: CDR1 MNHEY, CDR2 SVGAGI. The ends were cut back, 5 bases at V and 10 bases at J, with 17 bases in the middle. The CDR3 DNA follows: TGTGCCAGCAGTACACCGGGTCTCTTGGGAGCTTTCTTT. Its protein is CASSTPGLLGAFF.

The chain carries TRBV7-2 and TRBJ2-7; TRBD2 matches 15 bases. This CDR3 has 18 residues. Germline CDR1 is SGHTA and CDR2 is FQGNSA. V lost 5 bases and J lost 1; bases outside the gene matches: 9. CDR3 sequence reads: CASSLTSGLAGGSYEQYF. Written as DNA, the CDR3 is TGTGCCAGCAGCCTAACCTCCGGACTAGCGGGGGGGTCCTACGAGCAGTACTTC.

The chain links TRBV5-1 to TRBJ2-4; 8 bases fit TRBD2. Trimming at V came to 8 bases and at J to 6 bases, leaving 10 bases not matched to a gene. Germline CDR1 reads SGHRS; CDR2 reads YFSETQ. This CDR3 is built from 14 residues. CDR3 amino acids: CASSSRGGSNIQYF. The CDR3 nucleotides read TGCGCCAGTAGCAGCCGGGGGGGCTCAAACATTCAGTACTTC.

Comments on this clonotype: Compared with germline, one end of the junction differs, possibly owing to a read error. The rearrangement uses TRBV5-4 and TRBJ2-1; 7 bases match TRBD1. The CDR3 loop spans 12 amino acids. CDR1 and CDR2 (germline): SGHNT, YYREEE (reference sequence). CDR3 protein: CAGLGQQNGQFF. The CDR3, as DNA: TGTGCCGGTTTGGGACAGCAAAATGGGCAGTTCTTC.

This clonotype was detected many times. This chain connects TRBV2 to TRBJ2-3; D not certain. This CDR3 is 13 amino acids long. Trimming took 6 bases from V and 5 from J, leaving 12 bases between them. The germline V gene has CDR1 SNHLY and CDR2 FYNNEI. This CDR3 is CASSGEVGDTQYF. For the CDR3, the DNA is TGTGCCAGCAGCGGAGAAGTAGGAGATACGCAGTATTTT.

This clonotype showed up just a few times. The V gene is TRBV7-8, the J gene TRBJ1-2; maybe TRBD1 (6 bases). The germline V gene has CDR1 SGHVS and CDR2 FQNEAQ. V lost 1 base and J lost 4, with 13 bases in between. The CDR3 totals 15 residues. The CDR3 coding sequence is TGTGCCAGCAGCTTAGAGGGGGGCGTCATCTATGGCTACACCTTC. Its translation: CASSLEGGVIYGYTF.

This chain uses TRBV20-1 with TRBJ1-2; D might be TRBD1 (5 bases). Trimming took off 6 bases at V and 3 bases at J, with 11 bases between the two ends. The germline CDR1 and CDR2 sequences are DFQATT and SNEGSKA (reference sequence). The CDR3 runs to 12 residues. The CDR3 is CSAGGNDYGYTF. The CDR3 DNA follows: TGCAGTGCCGGGGGGAACGACTATGGCTACACCTTC.